These 6 T cell receptor beta chains were all obtained from the same sample, sequenced in a study of beta chain features in type 1 diabetes. Study-level findings and limits: TCRB CDR3s were moderately but significantly shorter in Type 1 diabetes patients in all four CD4+ subsets.

Reverse transcribing all isolated RNA meant expressed TCRB transcripts were sequenced. Some clones are missing from TCRdb's copy, which holds only in-frame ones; the method was immunoSEQ multiplex PCR. The profile shows tens of thousands of clones, roughly 52% of them singletons. The antigens of these receptors remain unknown. Sequenced material: Tregs from blood. These receptors were taken from a woman aged 40 to 55 with type 1 diabetes.

Note on this clone: The junction differs from germline at one of its ends, possibly a read error. J is TRBJ2-2 and V is TRBV6-5; the D gene is possibly TRBD2 (5 bases). Germline V gives CDR1 MNHEY, CDR2 SVGAGI. The CDR3 loop spans 9 amino acids. The chain's CDR3 is CASSMGGLF. DNA for the CDR3: TGTGCCAGCAGTATGGGCGGGCTTTTT.

The chain joins TRBV5-4 to TRBJ2-7, with D possibly being TRBD1 (6 bases). Germline V gives CDR1 SGHNT, CDR2 YYREEE (reference sequence). Between the trimmed V and J ends, which lost 1 base and 9 bases, there was a span of 14 bases. CDR3 length: 13 amino acids. As DNA, the CDR3 is TGTGCCAGCAGCTTGAGGGGGAACTCCGTGCAGTACTTC. This translates into CASSLRGNSVQYF.

This clone was found a few times. This sequence joins TRBV28 and TRBJ2-7, with 9 nucleotides matching TRBD2. From germline, CDR1 is MDHEN and CDR2 SYDVKM. The CDR3 consists of 17 residues. With V trimmed by 3 bases and J by 0 bases, 9 bases remained unmatched. The CDR3 reads CASSLGSGGLSSYEQYF. For the CDR3, the DNA is TGTGCCAGCAGTTTGGGTAGCGGGGGCCTCAGCTCCTACGAGCAGTACTTC.

This sequence joins TRBV27 and TRBJ2-5, with 9 bases that match TRBD2. V shed 5 bases, J shed 2 bases, and the junction held 6 bases outside the gene matches. Germline lookup yields CDR1 MNHEY and CDR2 SMNVEV (reference sequence). The CDR3 contains 15 residues. The CDR3 DNA sequence: TGTGCCAGCAGTCTAGCGGGATGGTCGCAAGAGACCCAGTACTTC. It is translated as CASSLAGWSQETQYF.

The rearrangement links TRBV6-5 to TRBJ1-2; D is uncertain. The germline gives CDR1 MNHEY, CDR2 SVGAGI. This CDR3 contains 13 residues. V gave up 2 bases and J gave up 7 bases, with 11 bases separating them. This CDR3 reads CASSYAGKVGYTF. Written as DNA, the CDR3 is TGTGCCAGCAGTTACGCGGGGAAGGTTGGCTACACCTTC.

The genes are TRBV28 and TRBJ1-4; 7 bases line up with TRBD1. Germline V gene lookup returns CDR1 MDHEN and CDR2 SYDVKM. The CDR3 extends over 17 amino acids. The V segment lost 2 bases and the J segment 7 bases; nucleotides outside the gene matches: 13. This CDR3 is CASSLEVLTQGGEKLFF. CDR3 nucleotide sequence: TGTGCCAGCAGTTTAGAGGTTCTCACCCAGGGGGGTGAAAAACTGTTTTTT.